These 18 T cell receptor beta chains came from one sample sequenced in a study of blood T cells in healthy people across ages. Sample-barcoded 5' priming and a J-beta primer mix drove a second PCR of roughly 6 to 12 cycles. TCRdb ran MiXCR on the 5' RACE reads and lists one entry per CDR3 protein. The sample shows over a million distinct CDR3 sequences, under 55% of them seen only once. Source material: blood. The receptors here all came from a woman aged 55 to 70 in good health.

This clonotype occurred a few times. The chain carries TRBV5-1 and TRBJ2-1; TRBD2 matches 16 bases. The trim removed 4 bases at V and 0 bases at J, leaving 4 bases unmatched. CDR1 is SGHRS and CDR2 is YFSETQ in the germline V gene. The CDR3 contains 18 residues. CDR3 nucleotides: TGCGCCAGCAGCCCGGGACTAGCGGGAGGGGGCTCCTACAATGAGCAGTTCTTC. It specifies CASSPGLAGGGSYNEQFF.

The J gene is TRBJ1-4, the V gene TRBV20-1; D call uncertain. V was clipped by 5 bases and J by 4 bases, with 11 bases between them. The germline V gene encodes CDR1 DFQATT and CDR2 SNEGSKA (reference sequence). This CDR3 is 13 amino acids long. The chain's CDR3 is CSAHSIRNEKLFF. Written as DNA, the CDR3 is TGCAGTGCTCATTCTATTCGTAATGAAAAACTGTTTTTT.

This sequence joins TRBV29-1 and TRBJ2-3; 11 bases map to TRBD2. Germline V CDR1 and CDR2: SQVTM, ANQGSEA. Unmatched junction bases numbered 6, after V lost 0 bases and J lost 1 base. This CDR3 region has 17 residues. The CDR3 bases are TGCAGCGTTGAAGATCCCCTTAGCGGGAGGGGCACAGATACGCAGTATTTT. This translates into CSVEDPLSGRGTDTQYF.

The sample holds one count of this clonotype. CDR3 protein: CASRRLNSPLHF. The CDR3, as DNA: TGTGCCAGCAGAAGATTAAATTCACCCCTCCACTTT. This chain uses TRBV6-5 with TRBJ1-6; D is undetermined. Between the trimmed V and J ends, which lost 6 bases and 7 bases, there was a span of 7 bases. This CDR3 is 12 amino acids long. Germline V gene lookup returns CDR1 MNHEY and CDR2 SVGAGI.

V gene TRBV12-3 or TRBV12-4 combines with J gene TRBJ2-1; no clear D. CDR3 length equals 14 residues. Trimming pared 7 bases from V and 5 bases from J, leaving 15 bases between. The CDR3 region is CASTLTNLNNEQFF. Here the CDR3 DNA reads TGTGCCAGCACCCTTACAAACTTGAACAATGAGCAGTTCTTC.

The DNA for the CDR3 is TGTGCCAGCAGCCGTCAAGGCGTGGCCTACGAGCAGTACTTC. Translation: CASSRQGVAYEQYF. The rearrangement joins TRBV27 to TRBJ2-5; the D is unclear. The DNA end is a closer match to TRBJ2-7, so the J assignment may be wrong. Germline V gene data show CDR1 as MNHEY and CDR2 as SMNVEV (reference sequence). This CDR3 comprises 14 residues.

This chain joins TRBV12-3 or TRBV12-4 and TRBJ2-5; 9 bases are shared with TRBD1. The better agreement between TRBJ2-7 and the DNA end casts doubt on the J call. The CDR3 has 15 amino acids. CDR3 sequence: CASSFLGQGYPEQYF. The CDR3 region has the DNA TGTGCCAGCAGTTTTTTAGGACAGGGGTATCCCGAGCAGTACTTC.

The chain has TRBV7-2 and TRBJ2-3; 9 positions match TRBD2. Germline CDR1 SGHTA, CDR2 FQGNSA. Trimming cost V 5 bases and J 8 bases; bases outside gene matches: 14. The CDR3 is made up of 16 amino acids. CDR3 coding DNA: TGTGCCAGCAGCCCAAACCCAGCGGGAGGAGGGGGTACGCAGTATTTT. Protein: CASSPNPAGGGGTQYF.

This clonotype was counted between two and nine times. Here the CDR3 reads CASSVTGRQAYNEQFF. The CDR3 DNA reads as TGCGCCAGCAGCGTGACTGGACGGCAGGCCTACAATGAGCAGTTCTTC. The V and J genes are TRBV5-1 and TRBJ2-1; D not certain. The germline V gene encodes CDR1 SGHRS and CDR2 YFSETQ. Trimming stripped 4 bases from V and 2 bases from J, with 16 bases between. The CDR3 has 16 amino acids. The full variable domain, its missing parts supplied by reference TRBV5-1 and TRBJ2-1, is KAGVTQTPRYLIKTRGQQVTLSCSPISGHRSVSWYQQTPGQGLQFLFEYFSETQRNKGNFPGRFSGRQFSNSRSEMNVSTLELGDSALYLCASSVTGRQAYNEQFFGPGTRLTVL.

The gene calls are TRBV20-1 and TRBJ2-5; D is unclear. The closer fit of TRBJ2-7 to the DNA end suggests the J call may be wrong. CDR1 DFQATT and CDR2 SNEGSKA come from the germline V gene (reference sequence). This CDR3 is built from 15 residues. In DNA, the CDR3 is TGCAGTGCTAGAGATCTGGATGACCACCTCTACGAGCAGTACTTC. This gives the protein CSARDLDDHLYEQYF.

This clonotype has a handful of counts. V gene TRBV25-1 combines with J gene TRBJ2-5; D gene uncertain. CDR1 is MGHDK, CDR2 SYGVNS, per germline. This CDR3 region has 12 residues. V lost 2 bases to trimming and J lost 5 bases, with 6 bases between them. The CDR3 DNA reads TGTGCCAGCAGTGAAGGGTCGGAGACCCAGTACTTC. Translating gives CASSEGSETQYF.

This chain links TRBV20-1 with TRBJ2-5; D is unclear. Germline-derived CDR1 and CDR2 are DFQATT and SNEGSKA (reference sequence). V shed 2 bases and J shed 2 bases, with 15 bases lying between them. This CDR3 region has 15 residues. CDR3 coding DNA: TGCAGTGCTAGAAGGCCCGACAATAAACAAGAGACCCAGTACTTC. Amino acids: CSARRPDNKQETQYF.

This clonotype was counted between two and nine times. The chain couples TRBV20-1 to TRBJ1-4; the D gene is possibly TRBD1 (5 bases). CDR3 length: 12 amino acids. Germline V gene sequence: CDR1 DFQATT, CDR2 SNEGSKA (reference sequence). V shed 0 bases and J shed 10 bases, with 9 bases lying between them. CDR3: CSARDDGGKLFF. DNA for the CDR3: TGCAGTGCTAGAGACGACGGGGGAAAACTGTTTTTT.

This clonotype occurred a few times. The chain uses TRBV11-2 and TRBJ2-3; 7 bases map to TRBD2. This CDR3 comprises 14 residues. V dropped 6 bases and J dropped 4; count of bases not matched to a gene: 7. Germline CDR1 is SGHAT and CDR2 is FQNNGV. The CDR3 protein is CASSRGREADTQYF. CDR3 nucleotides: TGTGCCAGCAGTCGTGGGAGGGAGGCAGATACGCAGTATTTT.

Remarks on this clonotype: One end of the junction is discordant with germline, which a read error may explain. The rearrangement links TRBV7-9 to TRBJ2-3; D is unclear. Germline CDR1 reads SEHNR; CDR2 reads FQNEAQ (reference sequence). The CDR3 extends over 12 amino acids. CDR3 DNA sequence: TGTTCCAGCAGCTTTTTCGAAGATACGCAGTATTTT. Encoded protein: CSSSFFEDTQYF.

The genes are TRBV27 and TRBJ1-5; the match to TRBD1 covers 7 bases. This CDR3 is built from 15 residues. From germline, CDR1 is MNHEY and CDR2 SMNVEV (reference sequence). The V segment lost 6 bases and the J segment 5 bases; nucleotides outside the gene matches: 10. CDR3 nucleotide sequence: TGTGCCAGCAGAAACCGACAGGGTAGGGATCAGCCCCAGCATTTT. As protein: CASRNRQGRDQPQHF.

This clonotype was detected once. This rearrangement joins TRBV25-1 to TRBJ1-1; no clear D gene. Trimming stripped 2 bases from V and 11 bases from J, with 15 bases between. The CDR3 has 13 residues. Germline-derived CDR1 and CDR2 are MGHDK and SYGVNS. The CDR3 reads CASSEGRLSTAFF. CDR3 bases: TGTGCCAGCAGTGAAGGACGGCTGAGCACGGCTTTCTTT.

This clonotype was counted between two and nine times. The genes are TRBV12-5 and TRBJ2-7; 11 positions match TRBD1. The germline CDR1 and CDR2 sequences are LGHNT and FRNRAP. This CDR3 has 15 residues. Trimming removed 5 bases from V and 3 bases from J; junction bases left unmatched: 6. The CDR3 protein is CASGPKGQGDYEQYF. CDR3 coding DNA: TGTGCTAGTGGTCCCAAGGGACAGGGGGACTACGAGCAGTACTTC.